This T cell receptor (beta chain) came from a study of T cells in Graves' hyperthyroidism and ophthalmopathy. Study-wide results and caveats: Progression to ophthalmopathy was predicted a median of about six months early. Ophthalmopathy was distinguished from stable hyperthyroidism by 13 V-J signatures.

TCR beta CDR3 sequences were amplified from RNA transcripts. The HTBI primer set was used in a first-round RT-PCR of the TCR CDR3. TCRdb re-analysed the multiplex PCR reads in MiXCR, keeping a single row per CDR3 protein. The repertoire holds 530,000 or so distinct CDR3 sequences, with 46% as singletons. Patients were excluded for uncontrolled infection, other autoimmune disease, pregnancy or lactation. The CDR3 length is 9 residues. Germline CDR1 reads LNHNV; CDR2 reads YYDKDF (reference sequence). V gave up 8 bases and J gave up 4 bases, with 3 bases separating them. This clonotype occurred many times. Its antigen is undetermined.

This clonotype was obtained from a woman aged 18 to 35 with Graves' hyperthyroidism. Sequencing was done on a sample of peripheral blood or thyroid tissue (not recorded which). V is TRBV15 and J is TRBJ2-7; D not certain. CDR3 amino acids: CATDYEQYF. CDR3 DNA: TGTGCCACCGATTACGAGCAGTACTTC.